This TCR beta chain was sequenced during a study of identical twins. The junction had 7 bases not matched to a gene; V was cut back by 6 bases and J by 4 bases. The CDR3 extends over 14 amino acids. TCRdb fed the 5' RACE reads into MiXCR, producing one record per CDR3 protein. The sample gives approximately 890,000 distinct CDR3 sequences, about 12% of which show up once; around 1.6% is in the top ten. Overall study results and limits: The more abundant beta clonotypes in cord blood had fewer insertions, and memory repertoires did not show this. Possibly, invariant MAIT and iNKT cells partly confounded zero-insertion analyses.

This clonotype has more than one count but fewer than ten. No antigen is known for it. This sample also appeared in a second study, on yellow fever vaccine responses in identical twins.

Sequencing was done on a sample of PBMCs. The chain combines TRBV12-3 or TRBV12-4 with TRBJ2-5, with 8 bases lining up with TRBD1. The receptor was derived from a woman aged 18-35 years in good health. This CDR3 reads CASSLRTGRETQYF. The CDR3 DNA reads TGTGCCAGCAGCCTCAGGACAGGGAGAGAGACCCAGTACTTC.